A single sample is the source of the 4 T cell receptor beta chains below, sequenced in a study of blood T cells in healthy people across ages. With a J-beta primer mix and a sample-barcoded 5' primer, a second PCR ran about 7 to 11 cycles. Each CDR3 protein is one row after TCRdb ran MiXCR on the 5' RACE reads. The table shows fewer than 750,000 distinct CDR3 sequences, with around 50% occurring only once. Sequences were obtained from blood. The receptors shown here come from a man at least 80 years old in good health.

The table lists this clonotype with a few counts. This chain joins TRBV5-1 and TRBJ2-7, with TRBD2 matching over 13 bases. The CDR3 sequence is 19 residues long. Germline V gene lookup returns CDR1 SGHRS and CDR2 YFSETQ. V was clipped by 4 bases and J by 3 bases; unmatched bases: 16. CDR3 sequence (DNA): TGCGCCAGCAGCCCGTCGACGCTTCCCAGACTAGCGGGAGGCTACGAGCAGTACTTC. It is translated as CASSPSTLPRLAGGYEQYF.

The J gene is TRBJ2-3, the V gene TRBV24-1; D might be TRBD1 (6 bases). Trimming cost V 3 bases and J 1 base, with 10 bases left between them. The CDR3 length is 15 residues. CDR1 is KGHDR and CDR2 is SFDVKD in the germline V gene. CDR3 protein: CATSDPRTGTDTQYF. CDR3 bases: TGTGCCACCAGTGATCCCCGGACAGGCACAGATACGCAGTATTTT.

V gene TRBV6-5 combines with J gene TRBJ2-7, with 7 bases lining up with TRBD2. Per germline, CDR1 MNHEY and CDR2 SVGAGI. The CDR3 spans 15 residues. The V and J ends lost 8 bases and 0 bases, in that order; junction bases with no gene match: 10. The CDR3, as DNA: TGTGCCAGCTGGCCCGAGCGGGGAAGCTCCTACGAGCAGTACTTC. Residues: CASWPERGSSYEQYF.

The J gene is TRBJ2-7, the V gene TRBV3-1; D unresolved. The CDR3 is made up of 14 amino acids. The germline V and J ends were trimmed by 2 bases and 0 bases, with 8 bases remaining between them. Germline V CDR1 and CDR2: LGHDT, YNNKEL (reference sequence). CDR3 amino acids: CASSQFMGSYEQYF. The CDR3 bases are TGTGCCAGCAGCCAATTTATGGGCTCCTACGAGCAGTACTTC.